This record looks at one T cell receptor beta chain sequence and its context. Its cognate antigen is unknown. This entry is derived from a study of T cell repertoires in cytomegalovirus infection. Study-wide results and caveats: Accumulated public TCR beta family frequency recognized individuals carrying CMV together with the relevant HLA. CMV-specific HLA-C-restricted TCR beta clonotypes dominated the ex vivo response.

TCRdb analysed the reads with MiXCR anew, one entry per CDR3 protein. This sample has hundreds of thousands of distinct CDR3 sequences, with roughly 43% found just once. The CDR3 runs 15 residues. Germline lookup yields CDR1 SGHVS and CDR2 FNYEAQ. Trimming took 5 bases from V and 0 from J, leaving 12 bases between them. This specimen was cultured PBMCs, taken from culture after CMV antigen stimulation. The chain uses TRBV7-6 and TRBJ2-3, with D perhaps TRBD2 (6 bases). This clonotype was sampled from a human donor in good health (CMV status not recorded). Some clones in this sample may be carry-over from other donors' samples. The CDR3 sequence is CASSPQEGSTDTQYF. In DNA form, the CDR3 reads TGTGCCAGCAGCCCCCAGGAGGGCAGCACAGATACGCAGTATTTT.